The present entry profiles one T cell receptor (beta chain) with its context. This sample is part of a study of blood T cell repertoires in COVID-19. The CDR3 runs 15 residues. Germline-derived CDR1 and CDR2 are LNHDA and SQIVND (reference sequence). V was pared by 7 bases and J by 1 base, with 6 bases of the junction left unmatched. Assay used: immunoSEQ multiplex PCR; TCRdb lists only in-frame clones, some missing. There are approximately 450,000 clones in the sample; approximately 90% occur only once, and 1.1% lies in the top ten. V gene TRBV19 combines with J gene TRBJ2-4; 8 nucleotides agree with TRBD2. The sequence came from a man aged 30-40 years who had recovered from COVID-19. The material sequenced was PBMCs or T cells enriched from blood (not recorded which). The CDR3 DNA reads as TGTGCCAGTAAACAGCGGGAGAAGGCCAAAAACATTCAGTACTTC. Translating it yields CASKQREKAKNIQYF.